This TCR beta chain was observed in a study of T cell clonotyping in hematopoietic cell transplantation. The CDR3 spans 12 residues. V dropped 2 bases and J dropped 2 bases, with 7 bases sitting between them. Germline CDR1 and CDR2: SQVTM and ANQGSEA. Assay: immunoSEQ multiplex PCR; the TCRdb copy retains only in-frame clones and omits some. The sample gives 75,000 to 95,000 clones, approximately 95% of which show up once; approximately 1.8% is in the top ten. Stated time point: recipient sample about 28 days before transplant, after cytoreduction. The sequence was obtained from a woman aged 45-65 years with acute myeloid leukemia. Some clones in this sample may be carry-over from other donors' samples. V usage is TRBV29-1 and J usage is TRBJ2-7, with D possibly TRBD2 on 5 matching bases. Here the sequenced sample was peripheral blood mononuclear cells, taken before stem cell transplant. In DNA, the CDR3 is TGCAGCGTTGAATCGGGGACCTACGAGCAGTACTTC. Amino acid sequence: CSVESGTYEQYF.